This T cell receptor beta chain originates from a study of CD8 T cells in Susac syndrome (dated by TCRdb to about 2019). Regarding the research as a whole: Of the Susac syndrome patients who were sequenced, under 10 were in clinical remission while about six had clinically active disease. The clonality of the CD8+ T cell repertoire was compared across approximately eleven healthy donors, some 14 Susac syndrome patients and around 16 multiple sclerosis patients. Whether CD8+ T cell activation and differentiation in Susac syndrome was antigen driven was tested using repertoire sequencing. Susac syndrome patients were therapy-naive, on corticosteroids (some also receiving IVIg), or on IVIg alone at blood withdrawal. Overall study outcomes, separate from this receptor: Looking at Susac-specific public clones, the researchers identified some 16 in the total CD8+ repertoire and five or six in the CD8+ TEMRA repertoire. Clonal expansion was observed in Susac syndrome CD8+ repertoires, with the highest expansion in CD8+ TEMRA cells and greater expansion in clinically active than in remitting patients. The TCR sequencing and HLA analysis was acknowledged to have included a relatively small number of individuals.

High-throughput TCR beta sequencing profiled peripheral blood CD8+ and CD4+ T cells from healthy donors, Susac syndrome patients and multiple sclerosis patients. The Susac syndrome patients fulfilled recently defined diagnostic criteria for either definite or probable disease. CD8+ TEMRA cells were enriched by FACS, while bulk CD8+ and CD4+ T cells were purified by magnetic negative isolation. Blood was collected in EDTA tubes and processed within 24 hours, with PBMCs isolated through density gradient centrifugation. PBMCs intended for TCR sequencing were cryopreserved in liquid nitrogen and thawed later in a water bath at 37 degrees C. The sorted or isolated CD4+, CD8+ and CD8+ TEMRA cells had a purity of 90% or higher. RNA was extracted using the RNeasy kit, and roughly 0.5 to 1 ug of the RNA was reverse transcribed with random hexamers. TCR beta CDR3 regions were amplified with the immunoSEQ multiplex PCR assay covering 54 Vbeta and 13 Jbeta segments. PCR amplification bias was corrected by using a synthetic template baseline for primer optimization and computational correction. In the original analysis: Reads were annotated to V, D and J genes per IMGT and analyzed with immunoSEQ Analyzer, keeping only productive sequences. To calculate clonality, Shannon entropy was normalized by log2 of the number of productive unique sequences and then subtracted from one. For each patient and control, public and private clones were evaluated among the 100 most prevalent clones. Susac-specific clones were defined as absent from healthy and MS cohorts, around 980 published viral clones and other ImmuneACCESS disease sequences. TCRdb trimmed public reads at Q25 via fastp, called clones via MiXCR and kept in-frame beta chains. All rows with the same CDR3 protein become a single entry with the most common DNA and genes. TCRdb's processing, not the study's, gives the V and J calls here. Present in this sample are some 110,000 distinct CDR3 sequences, approximately 94% of which were seen just once. The ten largest clones add up to about 0.41% of the sample.

Including cysteine and phenylalanine, the CDR3 has 14 amino acids. Only the CDR3 DNA is retained, 42 bases long and in frame from the first base. The trim is 3 bases for V and 1 base for J, with a gap of 9 bases between the germline ends. CDR1 SNHLY and CDR2 FYNNEI are derived from the germline V gene. Concerning this clonotype: The target of this receptor is not known. Base quality data are lacking; no much larger clone is found one base away.

The rearrangement joined TRBV2 to TRBJ1-2; the D region possibly corresponds to TRBD1 (5 bases align). Sequencing used CD8+ T cells from PBMCs. The sequence was collected from a human donor with Susac syndrome. The sequenced DNA: TGTGCCAGCAGTGACATACAGGATAACTATGGCTACACCTTC. Its protein is CASSDIQDNYGYTF.